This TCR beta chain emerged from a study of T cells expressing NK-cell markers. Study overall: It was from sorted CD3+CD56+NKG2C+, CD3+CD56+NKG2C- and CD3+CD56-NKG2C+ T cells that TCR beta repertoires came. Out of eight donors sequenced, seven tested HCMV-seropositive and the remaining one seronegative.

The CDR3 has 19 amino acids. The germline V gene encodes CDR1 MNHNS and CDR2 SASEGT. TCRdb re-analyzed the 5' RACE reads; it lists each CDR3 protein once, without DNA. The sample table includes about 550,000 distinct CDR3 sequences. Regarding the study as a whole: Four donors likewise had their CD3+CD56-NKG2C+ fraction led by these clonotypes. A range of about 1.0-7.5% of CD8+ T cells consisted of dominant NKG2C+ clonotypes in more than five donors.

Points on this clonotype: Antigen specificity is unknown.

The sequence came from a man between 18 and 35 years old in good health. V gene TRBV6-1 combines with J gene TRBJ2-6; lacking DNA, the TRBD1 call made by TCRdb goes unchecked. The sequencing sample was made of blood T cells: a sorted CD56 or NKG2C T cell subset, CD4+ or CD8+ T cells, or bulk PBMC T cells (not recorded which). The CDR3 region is CASRTGGNDRGSGANVLTF.